The entry that follows covers one TCR beta chain sequence. This clonotype was detected once. Its antigen is currently not known. Base-call qualities are not available, and no considerably larger clone is one nucleotide away. One read represents weak support. The data are from a study of T cells after yellow fever vaccination (dated by TCRdb to about 2019). For context, the study as a whole: The SMART-Seq v4 Ultra Low Input RNA kit was used to prepare libraries from fractions with low cell numbers. To follow T-cell clones before and after primary and booster YFV17D yellow fever vaccination, bulk TCR alpha and beta repertoires were sequenced over time. Two healthy male donors, one aged 18 to 29 and one aged 30 to 40 years, were included in the cohort. Blood was collected at multiple timepoints before and after primary and secondary immunization, and bulk PBMC replicates and cell subsets were isolated. Beyond this particular receptor, the publication reports: After the booster, most clones that had expanded after primary vaccination were detected again (around 96% of CD4 and over 75% of CD8), suggesting broad maintenance of memory. Compared with the primary T-cell response, the secondary T-cell response was weaker but faster, peaking on day 5 rather than day 15. A small fraction of clonotypes showed up in both the CD4 and CD8 compartments, probably as a result of convergent recombination. Because the study included only a couple of donors, the extent to which the findings can be generalized is limited. Computational filtering was required because FACS-sorted repertoires could contain abundant contaminating clonotypes from the bulk population.

TCR cDNA was synthesized by 5'RACE template switching, which introduced a universal primer site and unique molecular identifiers. Priming for cDNA synthesis came from both the TCR alpha and TCR beta constant segments. Two PCR steps were used to amplify libraries, with sample barcodes and sequencing adapters being added in the second step. Sequencing of the libraries was done on either Illumina HiSeq 2500 (2x100 bp) or NovaSeq (2x150 bp). From the authors' description of their analysis: MIGEC was used to demultiplex reads and collapse the reads into UMI consensus sequences, and MiXCR was used for V(D)J alignment. Vaccine-responding clonotypes were defined with edgeR using replicate PBMC samples, requiring FDR below 0.01 and a log2 fold change above 5 up to day 15. Each bulk clonotype received a CD4 or CD8 identity based on whether the sequenced CD4 or CD8 repertoire contained that clonotype at higher abundance. The raw public data were reprocessed by TCRdb itself: fastp quality trimming at Q25, MiXCR clonotype calling, in-frame beta chains only. Each entry is one CDR3 protein sequence, shown with its most common DNA and genes. Clone size and V and J calls follow TCRdb, not the original study. This sample has around 310,000 distinct CDR3 sequences in its table, and 8.7% of those were observed once. Of the sample, roughly 18% falls within the top ten clones.

The CDR1 and CDR2 encoded by the germline V gene (reference sequence) are DFQATT and SNEGSKA. The CDR3 runs 15 amino acids, cysteine and phenylalanine included. The read is trimmed to its CDR3 DNA, 45 bases read in frame from base 1. Trimming leaves V shorter by 3 bases and J shorter by 5 bases, with the junction holding 8 bases beyond the gene matches. According to the study, the label for this sample's treatment or condition signals: live attenuated yellow fever vaccine strain. At every blood-draw timepoint, two biological replicates of bulk PBMCs were collected. PBMCs were isolated from peripheral blood using a standard Ficoll-Paque protocol. TriZol was used to extract RNA from bulk PBMCs, CD4 and CD8 fractions, and dextramer-positive and dextramer-negative fractions.

The V gene is TRBV20-1 and the J gene is TRBJ2-3; 10 junctional bases match TRBD2. This clonotype was obtained from a man between 18 and 35 years old who received the YFV17D yellow fever vaccine. The sample was PBMCs, taken on the day of the first yellow fever vaccination. The nucleotide sequence reads as follows: TGCAGTGCTAGTCCCAGCGGGGGGGGCCTAGATACGCAGTATTTT. Its coded protein is CSASPSGGGLDTQYF.